This is a list of T cell receptor beta chains from one sample in a study of technical replicates of blood from a handful of donors. Clones were sequenced by immunoSEQ multiplex PCR, and TCRdb holds only the in-frame ones, with some missing. The data hold fewer than 80,000 clones, with around 85% observed a single time. The sequenced sample was PBMCs. These receptors were taken from a human donor in good health. Some clones in this sample may be carry-over from other donors' samples. CDR3s include the opening cysteine and the closing phenylalanine or tryptophan.

CDR3,J,V
CASRASGRPDYEQYF,TRBJ2-7,TRBV2
CASSDYETQYF,TRBJ2-5,TRBV2
CAIGTLAGANTGELFF,TRBJ2-2,TRBV10-3
CASSSRDRTDTQYF,TRBJ2-3,TRBV9
CAISGTSGGHQETQYF,TRBJ2-5,TRBV10-3
CASSVKGAGEKLFF,TRBJ1-4,TRBV2
CASSQGGQGRVLTF,TRBJ2-6,TRBV4-3
CASSLKGAALTEAFF,TRBJ1-1,TRBV7-9
CARLGGSGYGYTF,TRBJ1-2,TRBV30
CSASKYKGAFF,TRBJ1-1,TRBV20-1
CASSVDRAIEQYF,TRBJ2-7,TRBV5-4
CASSTSADIQYF,TRBJ2-4,TRBV10-2
CASSLGAGLAGTGELFF,TRBJ2-2,TRBV7-2
CASSQDRGRGYTF,TRBJ1-2,TRBV4-3
CASSLGASTSGNTIYF,TRBJ1-3,TRBV7-2
CASSVTGGGGLAGTDTQYF,TRBJ2-3,TRBV9
CSAVGQGGRKLFF,TRBJ1-4,TRBV29-1
CASSPGDLREKLFF,TRBJ1-4,TRBV7-2
CASSPRFTGELFF,TRBJ2-2,TRBV23-1
CAISIPRTGTLNEQFF,TRBJ2-1,TRBV10-3
CASSWDKTYNEQFF,TRBJ2-1,TRBV7-2
CASSLSGTGGFQPQHF,TRBJ1-5,TRBV7-2
CASSFPGQGKEQYF,TRBJ2-7,TRBV7-2
CAWRTTIPTTDRGYGYTF,TRBJ1-2,TRBV30
CASTQASNSYEQYF,TRBJ2-7,TRBV5-1
CAISDLLVAEAFF,TRBJ1-1,TRBV10-3
CASSGTGAYNEQFF,TRBJ2-1,TRBV28
CASSSFGAGINEQFF,TRBJ2-1,TRBV7-9
CASSSGGRDTQYF,TRBJ2-3,TRBV7-8